A single sample gave rise to the 18 T cell receptor beta chains below, sequenced in a study of memory B cells and T cells in multiple sclerosis. TCRdb's copy holds only in-frame clones and misses some; the assay was immunoSEQ multiplex PCR. The sample includes more than 12,000 clones, almost 70% seen only once; the top ten take 2.3%. The sample consisted of memory (CD45RO+) CD4+ T cells from blood. These receptors were obtained from a human donor with multiple sclerosis.

The chain employs TRBV6-4 and TRBJ1-5; TRBD1 might be the D (5 bases). Trimming shortened V by 7 bases and J by 3 bases, and 16 bases separated the two germline ends. Germline CDR1 and CDR2: MRHNA and SNTAGT. CDR3 length equals 15 residues. In DNA form, the CDR3 reads TGTGCCAGCACCGCCCGAAGACAGAACAATCAGCCCCAGCATTTT. It codes for CASTARRQNNQPQHF.

The J gene is TRBJ1-1, the V gene TRBV19; TRBD1 matches 9 bases. This CDR3 contains 11 residues. Losses at the gene ends were 8 bases for V and 9 bases for J; bases not matched to a gene: 4. Germline V gene data show CDR1 as LNHDA and CDR2 as SQIVND (reference sequence). In DNA, the CDR3 is TGTGCCAGTGGACAGGGGCTAAAAGCTTTCTTT. The encoded protein is CASGQGLKAFF.

This clone is medium-sized (0.01 to 0.1%). V gene TRBV19 combines with J gene TRBJ1-4, with 7 bases matching TRBD1. The CDR3 runs to 17 residues. Per germline, CDR1 LNHDA and CDR2 SQIVND (reference sequence). The V segment lost 6 bases and the J segment 0 bases; nucleotides outside the gene matches: 10. The CDR3 bases are TGTGCCAGTAGCGAATTACAGGGGCCCTCAACTAATGAAAAACTGTTTTTT. Translated: CASSELQGPSTNEKLFF.

This chain uses TRBV7-2 with TRBJ2-7; D gene ambiguous. The length of the CDR3 is 14 residues. The germline gives CDR1 SGHTA, CDR2 FQGNSA. V gave up 4 bases and J gave up 2 bases, with 12 bases separating them. The CDR3, as DNA: TGTGCCAGCAGCTCCCCTTCGGTGGCCTACGAGCAGTACTTC. Its protein is CASSSPSVAYEQYF.

The chain has TRBV30 and TRBJ1-1, with TRBD1 as a possible D gene (5 bases). Trimming shortened V by 2 bases and J by 1 base, and 14 bases separated the two germline ends. The germline gives CDR1 GTSNPN, CDR2 SVGIG (reference sequence). CDR3 size: 15 residues. This CDR3 reads CAWSRWGGANTEAFF. For the CDR3, the DNA is TGTGCCTGGAGTAGATGGGGCGGGGCGAACACTGAAGCTTTCTTT.

The chain has TRBV5-1 and TRBJ1-1; 10 bases map to TRBD1. This CDR3 region has 15 residues. V dropped 2 bases and J dropped 3; count of bases not matched to a gene: 4. The germline V gene encodes CDR1 SGHRS and CDR2 YFSETQ. The CDR3 region has the DNA TGCGCCAGCAGCTTTGGGGGGACAGGGGACACTGAAGCTTTCTTT. It yields the protein CASSFGGTGDTEAFF.

There are a few counts of this clone. The chain is built from TRBV6-1 and TRBJ1-1; no reliable D call. Trimming cost V 3 bases and J 1 base, with 9 bases left between them. The length of the CDR3 is 14 residues. CDR1 is MNHNS and CDR2 is SASEGT in the germline V gene. The CDR3 sequence is CASSDLRGNTEAFF. CDR3 in DNA: TGTGCCAGCAGTGATCTCCGAGGGAACACTGAAGCTTTCTTT.

The chain combines TRBV2 with TRBJ1-2; D gene uncertain. CDR1 is SNHLY and CDR2 is FYNNEI in the germline V gene. Trimming shortened V by 9 bases and J by 3 bases, and 14 bases separated the two germline ends. The CDR3 is made up of 13 amino acids. The CDR3 DNA reads as TGTGCCAGTGCGGAAGGTTCTGACTATGGCTACACCTTC. This sequence encodes CASAEGSDYGYTF. Full variable domain (rest looked up from reference TRBV2 and TRBJ1-2): EPEVTQTPSHQVTQMGQEVILRCVPISNHLYFYWYRQILGQKVEFLVSFYNNEISEKSEIFDDQFSVERPDGSNFTLKIRSTKLEDSAMYFCASAEGSDYGYTFGSGTRLTVV.

The chain couples TRBV30 to TRBJ2-4; D may be TRBD1 (8 bases). Germline V lookup: CDR1 GTSNPN, CDR2 SVGIG (reference sequence). The CDR3 contains 16 residues. The V and J ends lost 2 bases and 2 bases respectively, with 16 bases between them. The CDR3 protein is CAWSPGGQATKNIQYF. The CDR3 bases are TGTGCCTGGAGTCCGGGGGGACAGGCAACCAAAAACATTCAGTACTTC. Looking up the rest from reference TRBV30 and TRBJ2-4 gives the full variable domain: SQTIHQWPATLVQPVGSPLSLECTVEGTSNPNLYWYRQAAGRGLQLLFYSVGIGQISSEVPQNLSASRPQDRQFILSSKKLLLSDSGFYLCAWSPGGQATKNIQYFGAGTRLSVL.

The V gene is TRBV29-1, the J gene TRBJ2-3; TRBD2 matches at 9 bases. Per the germline V gene, CDR1 is SQVTM and CDR2 is ANQGSEA. V trimming: 6 bases; J trimming: 7 bases; junction bases outside the gene matches: 8. The CDR3 is 13 amino acids. Here the CDR3 reads CSVFSGRLYTQYF. The CDR3 bases are TGCAGCGTGTTCAGCGGGAGGTTGTATACGCAGTATTTT.

The V call is TRBV7-2, the J call TRBJ2-5; 13 bases map to TRBD2. Per germline, CDR1 SGHTA and CDR2 FQGNSA. The CDR3 extends over 17 amino acids. V dropped 4 bases and J dropped 5; count of bases not matched to a gene: 10. CDR3: CASSSLPGLAGVETQYF. Here the CDR3 DNA reads TGTGCCAGCAGCTCCCTCCCCGGACTAGCGGGGGTGGAGACCCAGTACTTC.

This chain joins TRBV12-5 and TRBJ1-6; 8 positions agree with TRBD1. Unmatched junction bases numbered 7, after V lost 5 bases and J lost 4 bases. Germline CDR1 is LGHNT and CDR2 is FRNRAP. This CDR3 has 16 amino acids. The CDR3 sequence: CASGTHRGGYNSPLHF. In DNA, the CDR3 is TGTGCTAGTGGTACCCACAGGGGGGGATATAATTCACCCCTCCACTTT.

The chain has TRBV5-1 and TRBJ2-6, with D unresolved. This CDR3 contains 16 residues. V dropped 0 bases and J dropped 0 bases, with 7 bases sitting between them. Germline CDR1 and CDR2: SGHRS and YFSETQ. This chain's CDR3 is CASSLDTPSGANVLTF. As DNA, the CDR3 is TGCGCCAGCAGCTTGGACACACCCTCTGGGGCCAACGTCCTGACTTTC.

The rearrangement uses TRBV14 and TRBJ1-2; D is ambiguous. CDR1 and CDR2 (germline): SGHDN, FVKESK. V lost 1 base and J 7 bases, leaving 10 bases between the germline ends. This CDR3 has 13 residues. The CDR3 sequence is CASSQVETGGYTF. The CDR3, as DNA: TGTGCCAGCAGCCAAGTTGAAACTGGTGGCTACACCTTC.

V and J are TRBV6-1 and TRBJ1-1; D is ambiguous. Trimming took off 6 bases at V and 4 bases at J, with 9 bases between the two ends. Germline CDR1 and CDR2: MNHNS and SASEGT. The CDR3 spans 12 residues. This CDR3 is CASRAGSTEAFF. As DNA, the CDR3 is TGTGCCAGCAGGGCCGGGAGCACTGAAGCTTTCTTT.

This clone turned up a few times. The chain employs TRBV6-4 and TRBJ1-4; the match to TRBD1 covers 7 bases. Germline CDR1 reads MRHNA; CDR2 reads SNTAGT. Losses at the gene ends were 4 bases for V and 1 base for J; bases not matched to a gene: 3. CDR3 size: 15 residues. For the CDR3, the DNA is TGTGCCAGCAGTGCCCGACAGGGAACTAATGAAAAACTGTTTTTT. Amino acids: CASSARQGTNEKLFF.

This chain joins TRBV12-5 and TRBJ2-5, with 9 positions matching TRBD1. With 6 bases clipped from V and 2 bases from J, the junction kept 7 bases outside the gene matches. The CDR3 loop spans 15 amino acids. Germline-derived CDR1 and CDR2 are LGHNT and FRNRAP. CDR3 in DNA: TGTGCTAGTGGACAGGGACAGGGAAAACAAGAGACCCAGTACTTC. Encoded protein: CASGQGQGKQETQYF.

The chain couples TRBV7-2 to TRBJ2-5, with TRBD2 as a possible D gene (5 bases). The closer fit of TRBJ2-7 to the DNA end suggests the J call may be wrong. This CDR3 spans 16 amino acids. Germline CDR1 SGHTA, CDR2 FQGNSA. This chain's CDR3 is CASSLDSAGVSYEQYF. The DNA of the CDR3 is TGTGCCAGCAGCTTAGATTCGGCGGGCGTCTCCTACGAGCAGTACTTC.